These 3 T cell receptor beta chains came from one sample sequenced in a study of cytomegalovirus exposure and HLA in healthy donors. A multiplex PCR was run with 60 Vbeta primers and 13 Jbeta primers. TCRdb keeps only in-frame clones here, not all; method: immunoSEQ multiplex PCR. The table has hundreds of thousands of clones, less than 85% seen once. The sample consisted of PBMCs. These receptors all come from a girl aged 2-9 years in good health and CMV-seronegative.

The chain is built from TRBV10-2 and TRBJ2-3; D might be TRBD2 (5 bases). There are 13 residues in the CDR3. Germline V CDR1 and CDR2: WSHSY, SAAADI. V was trimmed by 4 bases and J by 6 bases, leaving 11 bases between them. The CDR3, as DNA: TGCGCCAGCAGTGTAGGGCGGGCGGATACGCAGTATTTT. Its translation is CASSVGRADTQYF.

The rearrangement uses TRBV4-2 and TRBJ1-1; no reliable D call. Trimming stripped 6 bases from V and 4 bases from J, with 6 bases between. CDR1 is LGHNA, CDR2 YNFKEQ, per germline. The CDR3 is 11 amino acids. The CDR3 here is CASRGGTEAFF. The CDR3 region has the DNA TGTGCCAGCAGAGGCGGCACTGAAGCTTTCTTT.

The genes are TRBV4-1 and TRBJ2-5; 9 bases align to TRBD2. With V trimmed by 4 bases and J by 2 bases, 5 bases remained unmatched. This CDR3 has 15 residues. Germline CDR1 reads MGHRA; CDR2 reads YSYEKL. DNA for the CDR3: TGCGCCAGCAGCCTAAGCGGGAGGCCGCAAGAGACCCAGTACTTC. This encodes CASSLSGRPQETQYF.